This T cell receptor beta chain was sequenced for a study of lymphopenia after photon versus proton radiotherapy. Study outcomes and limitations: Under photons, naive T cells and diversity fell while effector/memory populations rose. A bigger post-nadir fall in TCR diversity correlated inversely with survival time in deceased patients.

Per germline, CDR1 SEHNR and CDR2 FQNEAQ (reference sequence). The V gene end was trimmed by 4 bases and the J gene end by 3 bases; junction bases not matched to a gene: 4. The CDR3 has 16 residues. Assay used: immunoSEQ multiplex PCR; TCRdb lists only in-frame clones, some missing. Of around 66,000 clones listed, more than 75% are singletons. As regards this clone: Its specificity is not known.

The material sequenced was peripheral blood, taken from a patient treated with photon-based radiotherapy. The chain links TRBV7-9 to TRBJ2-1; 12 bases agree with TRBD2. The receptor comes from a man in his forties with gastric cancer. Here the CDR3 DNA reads TGTGCCAGCAGCTCGACGACTAGCGGGGGCTACAATGAGCAGTTCTTC. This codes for CASSSTTSGGYNEQFF.